This entry features one TCR beta chain sequence. Its specificity is unknown. The time point here: sample taken at primary tumor resection. The entry originates in a study of spatial heterogeneity in lung cancer. Findings and limits, study-wide: The study found that expanded intratumoral alpha and beta TCR counts tracked tumor mutation counts.

V was shortened by 10 bases and J by 7 bases, with 11 bases between the two germline ends. The CDR3 spans 10 residues. Per the germline V gene, CDR1 is KGHSH and CDR2 is LQKENI. TCRdb fed the 5' RACE reads into MiXCR, producing one record per CDR3 protein. The sample includes about 5,700 distinct CDR3 sequences, around 15% of them seen just once. The receptor was derived from a male donor with early-stage non-small cell lung cancer. The sequencing here drew on lung tumor tissue, taken at surgery. The chain uses TRBV18 and TRBJ2-7; D is unresolved. CDR3 sequence reads: CATPPWEQYF. The CDR3 DNA follows: TGTGCCACCCCCCCGTGGGAGCAGTACTTC.